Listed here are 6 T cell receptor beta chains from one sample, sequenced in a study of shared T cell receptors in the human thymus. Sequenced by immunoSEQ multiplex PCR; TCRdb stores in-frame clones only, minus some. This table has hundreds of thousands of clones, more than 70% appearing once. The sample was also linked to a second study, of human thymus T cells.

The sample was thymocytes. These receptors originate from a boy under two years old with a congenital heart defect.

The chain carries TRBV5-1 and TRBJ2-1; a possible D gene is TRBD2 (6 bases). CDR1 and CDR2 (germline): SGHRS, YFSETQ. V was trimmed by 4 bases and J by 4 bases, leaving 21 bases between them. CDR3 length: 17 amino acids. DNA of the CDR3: TGCGCCAGCAGCCTACCGAGGTTACGGGGGTATTACAATGAGCAGTTCTTC. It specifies CASSLPRLRGYYNEQFF. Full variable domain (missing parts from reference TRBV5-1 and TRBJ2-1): KAGVTQTPRYLIKTRGQQVTLSCSPISGHRSVSWYQQTPGQGLQFLFEYFSETQRNKGNFPGRFSGRQFSNSRSEMNVSTLELGDSALYLCASSLPRLRGYYNEQFFGPGTRLTVL.

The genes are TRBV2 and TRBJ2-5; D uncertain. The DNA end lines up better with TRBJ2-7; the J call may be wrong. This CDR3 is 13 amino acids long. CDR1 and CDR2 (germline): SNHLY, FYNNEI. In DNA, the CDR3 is TGTGCCAGCAGTGAAGGGCCGGACTACGAGCAGTACTTC. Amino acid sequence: CASSEGPDYEQYF.

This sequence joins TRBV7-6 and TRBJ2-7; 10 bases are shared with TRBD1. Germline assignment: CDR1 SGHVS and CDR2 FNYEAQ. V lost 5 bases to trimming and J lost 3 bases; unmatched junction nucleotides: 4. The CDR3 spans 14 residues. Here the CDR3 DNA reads TGTGCCAGCAGCCTGAGGACAGGGGGCTACGAGCAGTACTTC. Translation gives CASSLRTGGYEQYF.

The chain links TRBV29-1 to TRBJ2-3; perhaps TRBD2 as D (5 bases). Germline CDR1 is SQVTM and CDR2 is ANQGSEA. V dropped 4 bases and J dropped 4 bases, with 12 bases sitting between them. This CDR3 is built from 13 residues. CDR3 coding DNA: TGCAGCGTTGCGGGGTGGGGTCCAGATACGCAGTATTTT. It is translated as CSVAGWGPDTQYF.

CDR3 coding DNA: TGTGCCAGCAGAAACCGGGACACCCAAGAGACCCAGTACTTC. As protein: CASRNRDTQETQYF. The J gene is TRBJ2-5, the V gene TRBV28; tentative D call: TRBD1 (6 bases). Looked up from germline, CDR1 is MDHEN and CDR2 is SYDVKM. This CDR3 spans 14 amino acids. Trimming stripped 6 bases from V and 1 base from J, with 12 bases between.

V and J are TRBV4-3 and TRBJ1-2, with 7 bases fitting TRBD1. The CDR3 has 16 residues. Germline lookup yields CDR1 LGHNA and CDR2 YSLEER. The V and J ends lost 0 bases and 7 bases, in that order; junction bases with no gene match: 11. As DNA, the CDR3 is TGCGCCAGCAGCCAAGAGGTCGGACAGGTTGGGGCTGGCTACACCTTC. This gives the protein CASSQEVGQVGAGYTF.